This TCR beta chain was recorded in a study of T cells in Graves' hyperthyroidism and ophthalmopathy. Study as a whole: Pretreatment peripheral blood was obtained at initial diagnosis. Study-level points and caveats: Researchers report that a 13 V-J model separated ophthalmopathy from stable hyperthyroidism.

The CDR3 length is 14 residues. V dropped 6 bases and J dropped 4 bases, with 15 bases sitting between them. Germline CDR1 and CDR2: MNHNS and SASEGT. The diagnostic basis comprised clinical symptoms, serum thyroxine and TRAb, thyroid ultrasound and orbital computed tomography. The PBMCs were taken from 10 ml of fresh peripheral blood. There are many counts of this clonotype. Its antigen is not known. RNA transcripts were the template for amplifying TCR beta CDR3 regions. Researchers ran a first-round RT-PCR on the TCR CDR3 using the HTBI primer set. TCRdb re-analysed the multiplex PCR reads in MiXCR, keeping a single row per CDR3 protein. Of about 500,000 distinct CDR3 sequences detected, roughly a sixth appear once; the ten largest clones hold approximately 16%.

The chain recombines TRBV6-1 with TRBJ1-2; D gene uncertain. Sequences were obtained from blood. The TCR was taken from a woman between 18 and 29 years old with Graves' ophthalmopathy. The DNA for the CDR3 is TGTGCCAGCAGCATCGGACTCTCTAGCTATGGCTACACCTTC. Residues: CASSIGLSSYGYTF.